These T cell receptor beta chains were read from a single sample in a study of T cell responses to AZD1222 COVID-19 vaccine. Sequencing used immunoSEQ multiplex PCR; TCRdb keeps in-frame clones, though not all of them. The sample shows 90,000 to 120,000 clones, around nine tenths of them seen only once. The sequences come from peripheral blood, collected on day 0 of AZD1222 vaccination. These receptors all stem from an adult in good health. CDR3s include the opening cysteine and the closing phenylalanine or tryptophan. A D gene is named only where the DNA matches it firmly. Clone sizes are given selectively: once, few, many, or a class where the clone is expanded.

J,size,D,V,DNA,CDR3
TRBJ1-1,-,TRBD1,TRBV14,TGTGCCAGCAGCCTTCGGACAGGGCGGACCACTGAAGCTTTCTTT,CASSLRTGRTTEAFF
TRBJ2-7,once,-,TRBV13,TGTGCCAGCAGCTTAGGAGAGGGGACACAAATTTTTAGCTCCTACGAGCAGTACTTC,CASSLGEGTQIFSSYEQYF
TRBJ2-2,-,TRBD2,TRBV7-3,TGTGCCAGCAGCTTAAATATGCGGGGGGCGAACACCGGGGAGCTGTTTTTT,CASSLNMRGANTGELFF
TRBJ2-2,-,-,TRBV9,TGTGCCAGCACCAGACAGGGAAGGGGGGTGACCGGGGAGCTGTTTTTT,CASTRQGRGVTGELFF
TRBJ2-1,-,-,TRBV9,TGTGCCAGCAGCGTAGAGACTACGTCCTACAATGAGCAGTTCTTC,CASSVETTSYNEQFF
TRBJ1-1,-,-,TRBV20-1,TGCAGTGCTAGTAAGTGGAACACTGAAGCTTTCTTT,CSASKWNTEAFF
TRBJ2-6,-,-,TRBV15,TGTGCCACCAGCGACGGTCGCTCTGGGGCCAACGTCCTGACTTTC,CATSDGRSGANVLTF
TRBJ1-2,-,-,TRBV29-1,TGCACCTCTGCGGGGAACTATGGCTACACCTTC,CTSAGNYGYTF
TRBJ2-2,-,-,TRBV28,TGTGCCAGCAGTTTTACCGGGTGGGGGACGAACACCGGGGAGCTGTTTTTT,CASSFTGWGTNTGELFF
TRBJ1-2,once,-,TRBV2,TGTGCCAGCAGTGAACTTCCCCCCCCTGGCTACACCTTC,CASSELPPPGYTF
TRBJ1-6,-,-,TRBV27,TGTGCCAGCAGTCTCGTTGTGCAGGGTTCACCCCTCCACTTT,CASSLVVQGSPLHF
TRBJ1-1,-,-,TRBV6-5,TGTGCCAGCAGCCAAAGCCTCAGGGATAAAGCTTTCTTT,CASSQSLRDKAFF
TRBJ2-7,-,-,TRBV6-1,TGTGCCAGCAGTGAAGAGGACTCCTACGAGCAGTACTTC,CASSEEDSYEQYF
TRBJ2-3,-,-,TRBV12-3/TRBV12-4,TGTGCCAGCAGTTTAGGCACTTCGCATACGCAGTATTTT,CASSLGTSHTQYF